The 29 T cell receptor delta chains in this list originate from one sample, sequenced in a study of gamma-delta chains in newborns, infants, children. TCRdb reanalysed the reads via CATT. The sample yields more than 6,500 delta-chain clones, approximately 1.5% seen once. Specimen: blood. Receptors originate from a child who was a newborn, infant or young child, either healthy, febrile or measles-vaccinated (not recorded which).

In its sample, this clone ranks as medium-sized (0.01 to 0.1%). The V gene is TRDV1, the J gene TRDJ1; TRDD3 matches 7 bases. This CDR3 contains 16 residues. CDR1 is TSWWSYY and CDR2 is QGS in the germline V gene. The V segment lost 5 bases and the J segment 2 bases; nucleotides outside the gene matches: 11. CDR3 residues: CALGPYLGVQTDKLIF. For the CDR3, the DNA is TGTGCTCTTGGGCCTTATCTGGGGGTCCAAACCGATAAACTCATCTTT.

This clone showed up just a few times. This may be a read error, as it is one base from a much larger clone. This rearrangement joins TRDV1 to TRDJ1, with 12 bases matching TRDD3. CDR1 is TSWWSYY and CDR2 is QGS in the germline V gene. The CDR3 is 21 amino acids. In DNA, the CDR3 is TGTGCTTTTGGGGAACTAGCTTCGCGGGACTGGGGGATACCGTACACCGATAAACTCATCTTT. Encoded protein: CAFGELASRDWGIPYTDKLIF.

This clone occurred a few times. The rearrangement links TRDV2 to TRDJ3; 10 bases line up with TRDD3. Germline V gene data show CDR1 as GEAIGNYY and CDR2 as EKD. V shed 0 bases, J shed 1 base, and the junction held 5 bases outside the gene matches. The CDR3 runs to 19 residues. DNA of the CDR3: TGTGCCTGTGACACCGTACTGGGGGATTTTTCCTGGGACACCCGACAGATGTTTTTC. Its protein product is CACDTVLGDFSWDTRQMFF.

On this clone: Possible read error: a much larger clone is one base away. The same CDR3 also results from other DNA sequences found in this sample. V and J are TRDV2 and TRDJ1, with a possible D match to TRDD3 (5 bases). CDR3 length: 15 residues. Germline CDR1 is GEAIGNYY and CDR2 is EKD. The DNA of the CDR3 is TGTGCCTGCGACACCGGGAGGGATTTTATCGATAAACTCATCTTT. The encoded protein is CACDTGRDFIDKLIF.

Only a few counts were recorded for this clone. The amino acid sequence in TCRdb belongs to a much larger clone and departs from this DNA's translation at residue 4, likely a sequencing read error; the sequence shown is translated from the DNA. The J gene is TRDJ3, the V gene TRDV2; tentative D call: TRDD3 (5 bases). The CDR3 is 18 residues long. Per germline, CDR1 GEAIGNYY and CDR2 EKD. CDR3 sequence reads: CACGTWASSSWDTRQMFF. DNA of the CDR3: TGTGCCTGTGGCACCTGGGCGTCTAGCTCCTGGGACACCCGACAGATGTTTTTC.

This clone has a handful of counts. With a much larger clone just one base away, this may be a read error. The chain links TRDV2 to TRDJ1; 7 positions agree with TRDD3. The junction had 6 bases not matched to a gene; V was cut back by 3 bases and J by 0 bases. The CDR3 totals 15 residues. CDR1 GEAIGNYY and CDR2 EKD come from the germline V gene. The CDR3 loop reads CACDRWGSHTDKLIF. Here the CDR3 DNA reads TGTGCCTGTGACCGCTGGGGGTCACACACCGATAAACTCATCTTT.

In regard to this clone: TCRdb's entry gives the protein of a much larger clone, which mismatches this DNA's translation at residue 4, likely from a read error; the protein reported here is translated from the DNA. The chain employs TRDV2 and TRDJ1; weak D call: TRDD3 (6 bases). Germline V gene data show CDR1 as GEAIGNYY and CDR2 as EKD. The CDR3 is 15 residues long. Here the CDR3 reads CACGTGWGRDEKLIF. CDR3 DNA: TGTGCCTGTGGCACCGGCTGGGGAAGAGATGAGAAACTCATCTTT.

There are a few counts of this clone. A much larger clone is a single base away; this may be a read error. Other DNA sequences of this sample code for an identical CDR3. This chain connects TRDV2 to TRDJ3; 13 bases match TRDD3. Per germline, CDR1 GEAIGNYY and CDR2 EKD. This CDR3 has 18 residues. The V gene end was trimmed by 6 bases and the J gene end by 2 bases; junction bases not matched to a gene: 6. CDR3 bases: TGTGCCTGTACTGGGGGATACGCCGGACCCTGGGACACCCGACAGATGTTTTTC. Its translation is CACTGGYAGPWDTRQMFF.

In this sample, this clone turned up a few times. This probably arose from a read error, given a far larger clone one base away. The sample carries other DNA sequences with the same CDR3. The J gene is TRDJ1, the V gene TRDV2; D possibly corresponds to TRDD3 (5 bases). Germline V lookup: CDR1 GEAIGNYY, CDR2 EKD. Trimming took off 3 bases at V and 0 bases at J, with 10 bases between the two ends. CDR3 length equals 14 residues. CDR3 in DNA: TGTGCCTGTGACGGGCTGGGCCACACCGATAAACTCATCTTT. This encodes CACDGLGHTDKLIF.

Within the sample, this clone is large (0.1 to 1%). The same CDR3 is also encoded by other DNA sequences in this sample. The chain recombines TRDV2 with TRDJ1; TRDD3 matches at 11 bases. This CDR3 is built from 13 residues. Per germline, CDR1 GEAIGNYY and CDR2 EKD. The V gene end was trimmed by 0 bases and the J gene end by 7 bases; junction bases not matched to a gene: 0. The CDR3 protein is CACDTWGIRKLIF. The CDR3 nucleotides are TGTGCCTGTGACACCTGGGGGATACGTAAACTCATCTTT.

By share, this clone ranks as medium-sized. The chain recombines TRDV1 with TRDJ1, with D unresolved. Germline V gene sequence: CDR1 TSWWSYY, CDR2 QGS. There are 15 residues in the CDR3. Trimming removed 1 base at V and 0 bases at J, with 9 bases between. The DNA of the CDR3 is TGTGCTCTTGGGGAACACCGGGCGTACACCGATAAACTCATCTTT. It encodes CALGEHRAYTDKLIF.

This clone has more than one count but fewer than ten. The sample holds other DNA sequences that translate to the same CDR3. The rearrangement joins TRDV1 to TRDJ1; 8 bases agree with TRDD3. J gave up 5 bases and V 0 bases, and 17 bases lay outside the gene matches. Germline values: CDR1 TSWWSYY, CDR2 QGS. The CDR3 totals 19 residues. In nucleotides, the CDR3 is TGTGCTCTTGGGGAACTAGCGCACAACCTATACTGGGGGCCAGATAAACTCATCTTT. This gives the protein CALGELAHNLYWGPDKLIF.

This clone was detected only a few times. TCRdb's protein does not match the DNA translation at residue 6; the protein provided is translated from the DNA. The chain carries TRDV3 and TRDJ1; TRDD3 matches at 9 bases. Germline V CDR1 and CDR2: TVYSNPD, GDNSRS (reference sequence). Trimming removed 1 base from V and 1 base from J; junction bases left unmatched: 10. This CDR3 spans 16 amino acids. The CDR3 loop is CAFTVPTWGITDKLIF. DNA for the CDR3: TGTGCCTTTACAGTGCCCACCTGGGGGATCACCGATAAACTCATCTTT.

This clone is categorized as medium-sized. The chain joins TRDV1 to TRDJ2, with a possible D match to TRDD3 (6 bases). This CDR3 has 25 amino acids. Trimming removed 3 bases at V and 4 bases at J, with 42 bases between. Germline CDR1 TSWWSYY, CDR2 QGS. CDR3 coding DNA: TGTGCTCTTGGGGATCGCCCGGTTGAGTACCGTACTGGGCCTTTAGAGGGACGACAGACAGCACAACTCTTCTTT. Translating it yields CALGDRPVEYRTGPLEGRQTAQLFF.

This clone was detected only a few times. TCRdb lists the protein of a much larger clone for this DNA, which differs at residue 12, so this is likely a read error; the protein given here is translated from the DNA itself. This sequence joins TRDV2 and TRDJ3, with 12 bases that match TRDD3. Per germline, CDR1 GEAIGNYY and CDR2 EKD. CDR3 size: 18 residues. CDR3 loop: CACDTVLGDTWNTRQMFF. Written as DNA, the CDR3 is TGTGCCTGTGACACCGTACTGGGGGATACCTGGAACACCCGACAGATGTTTTTC.

This clone has more than one count but fewer than ten. A much bigger clone sits one base away, suggesting this may be a read error. Other DNA sequences of this sample code for an identical CDR3. This sequence joins TRDV1 and TRDJ1; TRDD2 might be the D (9 bases). V lost 5 bases, J lost 1 base, and 35 bases lay in between. The CDR3 covers 22 residues. Germline V lookup: CDR1 TSWWSYY, CDR2 QGS. CDR3 DNA sequence: TGTGCTCTTGGGACCTACAAGGCCTTCCTACCCTATGGGGATACCAGCACCGATAAACTCATCTTT. Encoded protein: CALGTYKAFLPYGDTSTDKLIF.

This clone is classed as medium-sized (0.01 to 0.1%). At one end, the junction sequence differs from germline, possibly due to a read error. The J gene is TRDJ3, the V gene TRDV2; perhaps TRDD3 as D (5 bases). CDR1 is GEAIGNYY, CDR2 EKD, per germline. The CDR3 sequence is 17 residues long. The CDR3 here is CACDTTGRSWDARQMFF. CDR3 DNA: TGTGCCTGTGACACCACAGGACGCTCCTGGGACGCCCGACAGATGTTTTTC.

Within the sample, this clone is medium-sized (0.01 to 0.1%). The J gene is TRDJ1, the V gene TRDV1; a weak D match, TRDD3 (9 bases). V dropped 0 bases and J dropped 0 bases, with 29 bases sitting between them. The CDR3 spans 22 residues. Germline values: CDR1 TSWWSYY, CDR2 QGS. The DNA for the CDR3 is TGTGCTCTTGGGGAACTATGGCCTTCCTATCAACCTGGGGGATTCAACACCGATAAACTCATCTTT. Translated: CALGELWPSYQPGGFNTDKLIF.

This clone has just a few counts. A much more abundant neighbour one base away suggests this may be a read error. The DNA of the CDR3 is TGTGCTCTTGGGGAACCCGTGTCTGCTACAGGAGCGGGCTGGATCCTGGGGGGTAAACTCATCTTT. Translating gives CALGEPVSATGAGWILGGKLIF. The rearrangement joins TRDV1 to TRDJ1, with TRDD3 matching over 7 bases. Losses at the gene ends were 1 base for V and 7 bases for J; bases not matched to a gene: 30. The CDR3 covers 22 residues. The germline CDR1 and CDR2 sequences are TSWWSYY and QGS.

This clone has just a few counts. Translating this DNA gives a protein that differs at residue 8 from the TCRdb one, which belongs to a much larger clone; a read error is likely, and the protein shown is this translation. The V call is TRDV1, the J call TRDJ1, with no clear D. Trimming stripped 3 bases from V and 0 bases from J, with 8 bases between. There are 14 residues in the CDR3. The germline V gene has CDR1 TSWWSYY and CDR2 QGS. CDR3 amino acids: CALGEPIDTDKLIF. For the CDR3, the DNA is TGTGCTCTTGGGGAGCCTATAGACACCGATAAACTCATCTTT.

For this clone: TCRdb lists the protein of a much larger clone for this DNA, which differs at residue 10, so this is likely a read error; the protein given here is translated from the DNA itself. This chain connects TRDV1 to TRDJ1; D is unclear. This CDR3 is built from 17 residues. From germline, CDR1 is TSWWSYY and CDR2 QGS. V was cut by 3 bases and J by 5 bases, with 22 bases left in between. The CDR3 bases are TGTGCTCTTGGGGATTTTCCGGTTCTCCAGATGGTGGATAAACTCATCTTT. Translating gives CALGDFPVLQMVDKLIF.

The sample holds a few counts of this clone. The chain is built from TRDV1 and TRDJ3; TRDD3 agrees at 13 bases. Germline trimming cut 3 bases from V and 3 bases from J; bases unmatched to any gene: 17. The CDR3 runs 23 residues. Germline-derived CDR1 and CDR2 are TSWWSYY and QGS. The CDR3 DNA follows: TGTGCTCTTGGGGAGGGAGTTCCTACCATAACTGGGGGATACGGCTGGGACACCCGACAGATGTTTTTC. It specifies CALGEGVPTITGGYGWDTRQMFF.

This clone was observed a handful of times. The TCRdb protein, from a much larger clone, departs from this DNA's translation at residue 11, likely by read error; the protein shown derives from the DNA. The chain recombines TRDV2 with TRDJ3; D remains ambiguous. The V and J ends lost 3 bases and 2 bases respectively, with 19 bases between them. From germline, CDR1 is GEAIGNYY and CDR2 EKD. CDR3 length: 19 residues. CDR3 region: CACDPIERTYPWDTRQMFF. CDR3 sequence (DNA): TGTGCCTGTGACCCCATCGAGAGGACATACCCCTGGGACACCCGACAGATGTTTTTC.

This clone was seen only a few times. This DNA's translation and the protein TCRdb lists, from a much larger clone, do not match at residue 3, likely due to a read error; the protein shown is translated from the DNA. V and J are TRDV2 and TRDJ1; a possible D gene is TRDD3 (6 bases). The CDR3 runs 14 residues. Germline V lookup: CDR1 GEAIGNYY, CDR2 EKD. The DNA of the CDR3 is TGTGCCTATGACCCCCTCTGGGGACCTAATAAACTCATCTTT. Its protein product is CAYDPLWGPNKLIF.

This clone was picked up a small number of times. For this DNA, TCRdb reports the protein of a much larger clone, which diverges at residue 5, most likely from a read error; the protein presented here is translated directly from the DNA. The genes are TRDV2 and TRDJ3; 7 bases map to TRDD3. Germline V gene lookup returns CDR1 GEAIGNYY and CDR2 EKD. Trimming took 3 bases from V and 0 from J; bases not matched to a gene: 7. CDR3 size: 18 residues. The CDR3, as DNA: TGTGCCTGTGACGAGGGATACCCCTTCTCCTGGGACACCCGACAGATGTTTTTC. This sequence encodes CACDEGYPFSWDTRQMFF.

Comments on this clone: TCRdb's protein sequence differs at residue 5 from the translated DNA; the protein presented here follows the DNA. The chain joins TRDV1 to TRDJ1, with D maybe TRDD3 (5 bases). The CDR3 has 20 amino acids. The V and J ends lost 4 bases and 0 bases respectively, with 27 bases between them. The germline V gene has CDR1 TSWWSYY and CDR2 QGS. In nucleotides, the CDR3 is TGTGCTCTTGGGGCACCTTACCGACCGGGGGTTCTCATGTACACCGATAAACTCATCTTT. Its translation: CALGAPYRPGVLMYTDKLIF.

The chain has TRDV3 and TRDJ1; 8 positions agree with TRDD3. CDR1 is TVYSNPD, CDR2 GDNSRS, per germline (reference sequence). V trimming: 5 bases; J trimming: 0 bases; junction bases outside the gene matches: 20. The CDR3 is made up of 18 amino acids. The DNA for the CDR3 is TGTGCCCGTCGCCTTCTAATAAGCCTTGGGGGATACACCGATAAACTCATCTTT. The encoded protein is CARRLLISLGGYTDKLIF.

This clone showed up just a few times. J is TRDJ1 and V is TRDV1; 8 positions agree with TRDD3. CDR3 length: 21 amino acids. The V and J ends lost 9 bases and 2 bases, in that order; junction bases with no gene match: 29. Germline V gene data show CDR1 as TSWWSYY and CDR2 as QGS. The CDR3 nucleotides are TGTGCTCTCAGGAAGGTACGGAGGGAACTGGGGGGTACGCTGACGACCGATAAACTCATCTTT. Its translation is CALRKVRRELGGTLTTDKLIF.

Of note for this clone: A much larger clone differs from this one at a single base, so this may be a read error. Other DNA variants within this sample encode the same CDR3. This rearrangement joins TRDV1 to TRDJ1; 7 bases fit TRDD3. The CDR3 has 17 residues. Germline lookup yields CDR1 TSWWSYY and CDR2 QGS. The CDR3 nucleotides read TGTGCTCTTGGGGAAGGGCTGGGGGCACCGTACACCGATAAACTCATCTTC. It translates to CALGEGLGAPYTDKLIF.